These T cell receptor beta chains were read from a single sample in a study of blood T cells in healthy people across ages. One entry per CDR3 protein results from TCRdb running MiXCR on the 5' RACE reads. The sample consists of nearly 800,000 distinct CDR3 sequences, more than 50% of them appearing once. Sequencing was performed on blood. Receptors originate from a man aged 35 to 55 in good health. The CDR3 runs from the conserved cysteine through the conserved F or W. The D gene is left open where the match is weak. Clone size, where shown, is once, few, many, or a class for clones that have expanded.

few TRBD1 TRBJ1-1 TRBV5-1 CASRPGQQNTEAFF TGCGCCAGCAGACCGGGACAGCAGAACACTGAAGCTTTCTTT
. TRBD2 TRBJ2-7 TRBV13 CASSRLNLAGVGEQYF TGTGCCAGCAGCCGCCTGAATCTAGCGGGAGTGGGGGAGCAGTACTTC
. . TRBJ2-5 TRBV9 CASSVMGGSEETQYF TGTGCCAGCAGCGTGATGGGGGGATCGGAAGAGACCCAGTACTTC
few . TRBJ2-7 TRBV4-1 CASSREGVSYEQYF TGCGCCAGCAGCCGAGAGGGGGTATCCTACGAGCAGTACTTC
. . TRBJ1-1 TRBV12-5 CASVSGSAAEAFF TGTGCTAGTGTTTCAGGGTCTGCGGCTGAAGCTTTCTTT
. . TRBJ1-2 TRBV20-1 CSASLGSNYGYTF TGCAGTGCTAGTTTGGGCAGTAACTATGGCTACACCTTC
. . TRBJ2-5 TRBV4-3 CASSQAQARVETQYF TGCGCCAGCAGCCAAGCTCAGGCGCGGGTCGAGACCCAGTACTTC
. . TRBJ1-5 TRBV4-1 CASSQAGGAGGNQPQHF TGCGCCAGCAGCCAAGCTGGGGGGGCTGGAGGCAATCAGCCCCAGCATTTT
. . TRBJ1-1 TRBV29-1 CSVEDPDTEAFF TGCAGCGTTGAAGACCCTGACACTGAAGCTTTCTTT
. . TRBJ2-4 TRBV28 CASSLPHRGVVKNIQYF TGTGCCAGCAGTTTACCCCACCGGGGAGTAGTCAAAAACATTCAGTACTTC
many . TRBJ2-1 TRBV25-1 CASSEIGIGDYNEQFF TGTGCCAGCAGTGAAATAGGTATAGGGGACTACAATGAGCAGTTCTTC
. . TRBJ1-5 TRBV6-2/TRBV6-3 CASSYSRQDTGNQPQHF TGTGCCAGCAGTTACAGCCGCCAGGATACAGGCAATCAGCCCCAGCATTTT
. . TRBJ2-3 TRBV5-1 CASSSEGGPVADTQYF TGCGCCAGCAGCTCGGAGGGGGGGCCGGTAGCAGATACGCAGTATTTT
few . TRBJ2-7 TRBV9 CASSVGVSRGRSYEQYF TGTGCCAGCAGCGTGGGGGTTTCGAGAGGCCGCTCCTACGAGCAGTACTTC
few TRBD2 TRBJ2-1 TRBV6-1 CASSEISGRGSYNEQFF TGTGCCAGCAGTGAAATTAGCGGGAGGGGCTCCTACAATGAGCAGTTCTTC
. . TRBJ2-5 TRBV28 CASSLRVWQYF TGTGCCAGCAGTTTACGGGTCTGGCAGTACTTC
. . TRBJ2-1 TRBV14 CASSHLAREQFF TGTGCCAGCAGCCACCTCGCTAGGGAGCAGTTCTTC
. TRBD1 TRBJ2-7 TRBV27 CASSFLITGGLPYEQYF TGTGCCAGCAGTTTCCTTATTACAGGGGGTCTCCCCTACGAGCAGTACTTC
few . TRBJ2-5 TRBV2 CATLRETQYF TGTGCCACCCTCAGAGAGACCCAGTACTTC
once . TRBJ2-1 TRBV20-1 CSAGDGIEQFF TGCAGTGCTGGAGACGGGATTGAGCAGTTCTTC
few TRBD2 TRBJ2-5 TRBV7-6 CASSQTAGGETQYF TGTGCCAGCAGCCAGACAGCGGGGGGGGAGACCCAGTACTTC
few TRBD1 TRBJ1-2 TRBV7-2 CASSLEGQGANGYTF TGTGCCAGCAGCTTAGAGGGACAGGGGGCAAATGGCTACACCTTC
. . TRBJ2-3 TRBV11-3 CASSRGTLRGSSTDTQYF TGTGCCAGCAGCCGTGGGACGCTTCGGGGGAGTAGCACAGATACGCAGTATTTT
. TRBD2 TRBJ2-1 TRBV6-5 CASTKTSGGSYNEQFF TGTGCCAGCACAAAAACCAGCGGGGGCTCCTACAATGAGCAGTTCTTC
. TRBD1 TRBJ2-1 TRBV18 CASSRAPQGAPNNEQFF TGTGCCAGCTCGCGTGCCCCACAGGGGGCGCCGAACAATGAGCAGTTCTTC
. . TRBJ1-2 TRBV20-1 CSAKAGANYGYTF TGCAGTGCTAAAGCGGGCGCTAACTATGGCTACACCTTC
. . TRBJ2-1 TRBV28 CASSLNTPPSYNEQFF TGTGCCAGCAGTCTAAACACGCCCCCTTCATACAATGAGCAGTTCTTC
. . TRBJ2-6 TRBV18 CASSPFYSRDPSSGANVLTF TGTGCCAGCTCACCATTCTATTCAAGGGACCCGAGCTCTGGGGCCAACGTCCTGACTTTC
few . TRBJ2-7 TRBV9 CASSVGRGNEQYF TGTGCCAGCAGCGTAGGTCGTGGCAACGAGCAGTACTTC
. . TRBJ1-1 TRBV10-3 CAISGHTEAFF TGTGCCATCAGTGGACACACTGAAGCTTTCTTT
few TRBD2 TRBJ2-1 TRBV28 CASSFTSGGAETRSSYNEQFF TGTGCCAGCAGCTTTACTAGCGGCGGTGCCGAAACAAGGAGCTCCTACAATGAGCAGTTCTTC
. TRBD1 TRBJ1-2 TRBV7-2 CASSLLGGQGNYGYTF TGTGCCAGCAGCCTATTAGGGGGACAGGGAAACTATGGCTACACCTTC
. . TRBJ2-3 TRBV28 CASSAFGRSISTETDTQYF TGTGCCAGCAGTGCTTTTGGGCGATCAATATCTACAGAGACAGATACGCAGTATTTT
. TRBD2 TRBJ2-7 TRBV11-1 CASSLAALAGARYEQYF TGTGCCAGCAGCTTAGCAGCGCTAGCGGGAGCTCGGTACGAGCAGTACTTC
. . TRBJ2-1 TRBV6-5 CASSTGTLTWGEQFF TGTGCCAGCAGTACTGGGACACTCACATGGGGTGAGCAGTTCTTC
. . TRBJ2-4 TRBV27 CASSPPGHRTQTAKNIQYF TGTGCCAGCAGTCCACCGGGACATCGAACCCAGACGGCCAAAAACATTCAGTACTTC
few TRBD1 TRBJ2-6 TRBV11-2 CASSLGQGAATFSSGANVLTF TGTGCCAGCAGCTTAGGACAGGGGGCGGCTACTTTTAGCTCTGGGGCCAACGTCCTGACTTTC
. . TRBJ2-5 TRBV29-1 CSVEVTAGDQYF TGCAGCGTTGAGGTGACCGCCGGGGATCAGTACTTC
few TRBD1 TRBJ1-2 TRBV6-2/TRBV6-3 CASTGELGRGQGNYGYTF TGTGCCAGCACCGGAGAACTGGGCCGGGGACAGGGGAACTATGGCTACACCTTC
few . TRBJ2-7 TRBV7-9 CASSLFLAPTYEQYF TGTGCCAGCAGCTTATTTCTAGCGCCGACCTACGAGCAGTACTTC
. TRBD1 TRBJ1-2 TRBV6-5 CASSVTGAINYGYTF TGTGCCAGCTCCGTTACAGGGGCCATTAACTATGGCTACACCTTC
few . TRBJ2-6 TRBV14 CASSLTTGQSGANVLTF TGTGCCAGCAGCCTGACAACCGGACAGTCTGGGGCCAACGTCCTGACTTTC
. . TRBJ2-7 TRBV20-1 CSASGASATYEQYF TGCAGTGCTAGTGGGGCTAGCGCAACCTACGAGCAGTACTTC
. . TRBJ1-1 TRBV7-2 CASSLARMNTEAFF TGTGCCAGCAGCTTAGCCAGGATGAACACTGAAGCTTTCTTT
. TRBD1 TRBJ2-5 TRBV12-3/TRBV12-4 CASSPQGTTYNEQYF TGTGCCAGCAGCCCACAGGGGACGACCTACAATGAGCAGTACTTC